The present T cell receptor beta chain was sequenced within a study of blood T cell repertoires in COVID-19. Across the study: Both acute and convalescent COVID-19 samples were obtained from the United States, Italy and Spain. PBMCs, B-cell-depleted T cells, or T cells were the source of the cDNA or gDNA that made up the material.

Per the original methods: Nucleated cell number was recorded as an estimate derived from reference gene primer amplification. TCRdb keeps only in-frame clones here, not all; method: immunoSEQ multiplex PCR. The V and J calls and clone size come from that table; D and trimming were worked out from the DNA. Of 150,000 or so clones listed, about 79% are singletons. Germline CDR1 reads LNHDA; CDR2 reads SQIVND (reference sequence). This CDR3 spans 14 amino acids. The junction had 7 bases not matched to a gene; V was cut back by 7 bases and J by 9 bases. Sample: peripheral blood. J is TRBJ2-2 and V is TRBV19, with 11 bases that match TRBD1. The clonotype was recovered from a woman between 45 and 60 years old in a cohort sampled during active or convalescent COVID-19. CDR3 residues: CASTKDRGPRELFF. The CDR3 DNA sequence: TGTGCCAGTACCAAGGACAGGGGGCCAAGGGAGCTGTTTTTT.